The clone carrying this T cell receptor (beta chain) was seen at least ten times. Its antigen is undetermined. The data are from a study of tumor-infiltrating lymphocytes in primary liver carcinoma. General study results and limits: All five tumor regions shared only about 7.5-24% of top clones. Top-250-clone fractions were significantly higher in tumors than in blood (p = 0.039).

Co-extracted RNA and DNA came from about 20-30 mg of unsorted bulk tissue. Five separate regions per tumor were sampled. Uniformly, tumor samples exhibited a viable tumor cell fraction exceeding 85%. A constant-region primer served to make TCR beta cDNA from roughly 480 ng total RNA. It was through three nested multiplex PCR rounds of slightly modified ARM-PCR that TCR beta libraries arose. Use of TRBV1-TRBV30 forward primers with a C-beta reverse primer characterized the first two PCR rounds, which lasted ten to eleven cycles each. TCRdb called the multiplex PCR reads again in MiXCR, with one record for every CDR3 protein. The table shows 99,000 or so distinct CDR3 sequences, with almost 70% occurring only once. Germline V gene data show CDR1 as KGHDR and CDR2 as SFDVKD. CDR3 length: 12 amino acids. V lost 8 bases and J 5 bases, leaving 11 bases between the germline ends.

This chain links TRBV24-1 with TRBJ2-5; tentative D call: TRBD2 (5 bases). This receptor was obtained from an older woman with primary liver carcinoma and hepatitis B virus infection. The sequenced sample was liver tumor tissue from sampling region 5. As to subset: tumor region T5, tumor centre. In nucleotides, the CDR3 is TGTGCCACCATGAGGGAGAGGGAGACCCAGTACTTC. This sequence encodes CATMRERETQYF.